This TCR beta chain was identified during a study of blood T cell repertoires in COVID-19. Study-wide context: Acute and convalescent COVID-19 samples came from the United States, Italy and Spain.

Assay: immunoSEQ multiplex PCR; the TCRdb copy retains only in-frame clones and omits some. The data show approximately 300,000 clones, with approximately 91% seen just once and about 4% held by the top ten. V dropped 0 bases and J dropped 4 bases, with 15 bases sitting between them. The CDR3 is made up of 16 amino acids. Germline CDR1 reads MNHEY; CDR2 reads SVGAGI. Participants' own reports of clinical history determined their cohort assignment. The TCR was taken from a woman in her twenties or thirties who had been exposed to COVID-19. What was sequenced was PBMCs or T cells enriched from blood (not recorded which). The J gene is TRBJ1-1, the V gene TRBV6-5, with D unclear. CDR3 protein: CASSYSGGSSGTEAFF. CDR3 coding DNA: TGTGCCAGCAGTTACTCGGGTGGTTCCTCAGGCACTGAAGCTTTCTTT.